This TCR beta chain was captured by sequencing in a study of monozygotic twins with inflammatory bowel disease. Study findings and constraints: The results supported no single strong signal or clonotype associated with IBD. Among twins, concordant and discordant pairs did not differ in repertoire similarity, possibly from limited power. IBD patients carried less diverse TCRbeta repertoires (inverse Simpson) than healthy co-twins.

The CDR3 spans 14 residues. Germline V gene lookup returns CDR1 LGHNA and CDR2 YNFKEQ. A remark on this clonotype: The antigen is not known.

TCRdb reanalyzed the 5' RACE reads and collapses them to one entry per CDR3 protein, without DNA. Listed are around 450,000 distinct CDR3 sequences; roughly 2.2% falls within the top ten. Input material: blood. V and J are TRBV4-2 and TRBJ1-5; TCRdb returns TRBD1, unconfirmable since there is no DNA. The TCR comes from a human donor with ulcerative colitis or Crohn's disease, or a healthy co-twin of an affected twin (not recorded which). CDR3 sequence reads: CASSFGQGQSPQHF.